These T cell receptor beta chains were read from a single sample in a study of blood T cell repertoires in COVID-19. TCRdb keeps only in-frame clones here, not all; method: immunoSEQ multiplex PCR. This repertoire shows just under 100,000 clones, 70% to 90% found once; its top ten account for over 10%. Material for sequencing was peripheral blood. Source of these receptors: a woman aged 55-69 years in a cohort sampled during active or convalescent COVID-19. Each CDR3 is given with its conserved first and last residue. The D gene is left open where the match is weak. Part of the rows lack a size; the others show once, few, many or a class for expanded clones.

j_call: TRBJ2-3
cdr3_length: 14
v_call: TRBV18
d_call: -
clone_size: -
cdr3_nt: TGTGCCAGCTCACCACCAGGGGGGGGCGATACGCAGTATTTT
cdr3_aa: CASSPPGGGDTQYF

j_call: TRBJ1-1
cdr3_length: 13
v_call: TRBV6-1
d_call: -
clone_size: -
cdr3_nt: TGTGCCAGCAGTGAAAACTTGAACACTGAAGCTTTCTTT
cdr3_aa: CASSENLNTEAFF

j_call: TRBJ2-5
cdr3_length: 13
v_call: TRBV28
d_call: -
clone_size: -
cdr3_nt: TGTGCCAGCAGTTCCCCCGACCAAGAGACCCAGTACTTC
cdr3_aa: CASSSPDQETQYF

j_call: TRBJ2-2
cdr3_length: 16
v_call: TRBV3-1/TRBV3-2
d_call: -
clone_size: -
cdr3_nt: TGTGCCAGCAGCCAAGAGGCAAGCGGGAACACCGGGGAGCTGTTTTTT
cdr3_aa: CASSQEASGNTGELFF

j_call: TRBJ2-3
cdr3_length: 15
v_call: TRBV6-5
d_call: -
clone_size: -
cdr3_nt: TGTGCCAGCAGTTACGGCCGGAGCAGCACAGATACGCAGTATTTT
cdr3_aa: CASSYGRSSTDTQYF

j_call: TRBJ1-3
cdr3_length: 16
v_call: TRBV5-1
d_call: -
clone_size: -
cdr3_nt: TGCGCCAGCAGCTTGGCCCCCATCGGGTATGGAAACACCATATATTTT
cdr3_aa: CASSLAPIGYGNTIYF

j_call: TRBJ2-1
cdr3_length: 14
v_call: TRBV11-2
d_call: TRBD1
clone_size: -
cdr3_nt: TGTGCCAGCACTAGACAGGGGACCTACAATGAGCAGTTCTTC
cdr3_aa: CASTRQGTYNEQFF

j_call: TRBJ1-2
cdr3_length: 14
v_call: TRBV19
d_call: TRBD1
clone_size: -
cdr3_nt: TGTGCCAGTAGTATAGACGACAGGGGGTATGGCTACACCTTC
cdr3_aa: CASSIDDRGYGYTF

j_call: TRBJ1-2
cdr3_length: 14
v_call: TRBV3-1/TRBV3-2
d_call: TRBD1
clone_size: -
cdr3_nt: TGTGCCAGCAGCCAGCTGACAGGGATTAGTGGCTACACCTTC
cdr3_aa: CASSQLTGISGYTF

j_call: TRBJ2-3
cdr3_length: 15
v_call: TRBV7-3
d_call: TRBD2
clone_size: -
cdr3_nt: TGTGCCAGCACCCCGGTCGGGGGGAACACAGATACGCAGTATTTT
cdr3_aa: CASTPVGGNTDTQYF

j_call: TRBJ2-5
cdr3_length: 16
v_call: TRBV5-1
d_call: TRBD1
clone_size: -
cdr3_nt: TGCGCCAGCAGCCCTGGACAGGGGCACGTCCAAGAGACCCAGTACTTC
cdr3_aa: CASSPGQGHVQETQYF

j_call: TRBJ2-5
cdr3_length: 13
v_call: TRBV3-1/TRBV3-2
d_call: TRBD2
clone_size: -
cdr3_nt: TGTGCCAGCAGTGGGGGAGGGAAAGAGACCCAGTACTTC
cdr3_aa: CASSGGGKETQYF

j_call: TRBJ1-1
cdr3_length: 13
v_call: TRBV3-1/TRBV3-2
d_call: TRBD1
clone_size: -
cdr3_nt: TGTGCCAGCAGCCAAGTAAGTGACAGGGCCGCTTTCTTT
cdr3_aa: CASSQVSDRAAFF

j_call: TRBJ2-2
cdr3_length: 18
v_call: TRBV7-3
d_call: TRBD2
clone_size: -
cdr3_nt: TGTGCCAGCAGCTTAGGAGGACTAGCGGGAGTGAACACCGGGGAGCTGTTTTTT
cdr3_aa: CASSLGGLAGVNTGELFF

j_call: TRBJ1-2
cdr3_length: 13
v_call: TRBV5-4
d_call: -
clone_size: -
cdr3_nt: TGTGCCAGCAGCTCCGACTCGAACTATGGCTACACCTTC
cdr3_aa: CASSSDSNYGYTF

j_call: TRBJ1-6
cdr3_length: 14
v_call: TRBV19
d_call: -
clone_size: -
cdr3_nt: TGTGCCAGTAGTATGGCGGGGGAGGACACACCCCTCCACTTT
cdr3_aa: CASSMAGEDTPLHF

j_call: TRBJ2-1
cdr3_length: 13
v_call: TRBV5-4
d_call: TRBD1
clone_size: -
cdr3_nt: TGTGCCAGCAGCGGGGACAGAAACAATGAGCAGTTCTTC
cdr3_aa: CASSGDRNNEQFF

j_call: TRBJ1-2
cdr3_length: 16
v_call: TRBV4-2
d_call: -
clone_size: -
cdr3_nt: TGTGCCAGCAGCGACGCCGGGGGAGGGAGGGGGTATGGCTACACCTTC
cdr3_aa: CASSDAGGGRGYGYTF

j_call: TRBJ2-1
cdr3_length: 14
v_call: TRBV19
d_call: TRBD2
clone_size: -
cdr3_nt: TGTGCCAGTAGTAGAGCAGCGGGAATCAATGAGCAGTTCTTC
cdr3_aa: CASSRAAGINEQFF

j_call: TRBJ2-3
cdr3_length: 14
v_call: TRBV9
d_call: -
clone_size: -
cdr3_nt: TGTGCCAGCAGCGTAGGAGCGGCCACAGATACGCAGTATTTT
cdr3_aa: CASSVGAATDTQYF

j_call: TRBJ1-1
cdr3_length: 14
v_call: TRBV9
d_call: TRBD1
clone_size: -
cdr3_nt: TGTGCCAGCAGCCCCAAAGGGGGCGCCACTGAAGCTTTCTTT
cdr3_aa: CASSPKGGATEAFF

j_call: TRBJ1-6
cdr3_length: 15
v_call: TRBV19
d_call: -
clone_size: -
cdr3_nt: TGTGCCAGTAGAGCCCGCGGACAGTATAATTCACCCCTCCACTTT
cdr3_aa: CASRARGQYNSPLHF

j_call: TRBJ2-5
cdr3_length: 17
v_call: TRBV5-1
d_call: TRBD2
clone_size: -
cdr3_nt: TGCGCCAGCAGCTTCGGAGCTAGCGGGGGGGTCGAGGAGACCCAGTACTTC
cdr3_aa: CASSFGASGGVEETQYF

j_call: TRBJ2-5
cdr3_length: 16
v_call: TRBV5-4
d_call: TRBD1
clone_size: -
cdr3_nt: TGTGCCAGCAGTTTTCGTACAGGGGGCTTGGGGGAGACCCAGTACTTC
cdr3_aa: CASSFRTGGLGETQYF

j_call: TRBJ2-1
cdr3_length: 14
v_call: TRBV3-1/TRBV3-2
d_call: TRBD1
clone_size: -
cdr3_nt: TGTGCCAGCAGTCTCGGACAGGGGGGCAATGAGCAGTTCTTC
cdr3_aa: CASSLGQGGNEQFF

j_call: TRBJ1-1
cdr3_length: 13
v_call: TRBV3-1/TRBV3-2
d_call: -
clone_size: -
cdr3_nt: TGTGCCAGCAGCCAAGTGGGCGACACTGAAGCTTTCTTT
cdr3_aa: CASSQVGDTEAFF

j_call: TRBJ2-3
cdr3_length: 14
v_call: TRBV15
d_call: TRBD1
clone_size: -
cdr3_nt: TGTGCCACCAGCAGGGGACAGGGGAGAGATACGCAGTATTTT
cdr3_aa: CATSRGQGRDTQYF

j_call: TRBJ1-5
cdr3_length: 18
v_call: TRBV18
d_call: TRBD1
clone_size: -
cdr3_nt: TGTGCCAGCTCACCACCTAACCAGGGGGCAGGTGGCAATCAGCCCCAGCATTTT
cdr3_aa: CASSPPNQGAGGNQPQHF

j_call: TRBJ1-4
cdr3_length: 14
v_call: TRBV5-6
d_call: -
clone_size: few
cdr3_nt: TGTGCCAGCAGCTTTGGGGTCGGGGGTGAAAAACTGTTTTTT
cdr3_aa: CASSFGVGGEKLFF

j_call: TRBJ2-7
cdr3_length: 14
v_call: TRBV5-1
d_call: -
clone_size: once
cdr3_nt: TGCGCCAGCAGCTTCTCAGGGGACTCCTACGAGCAGTACTTC
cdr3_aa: CASSFSGDSYEQYF

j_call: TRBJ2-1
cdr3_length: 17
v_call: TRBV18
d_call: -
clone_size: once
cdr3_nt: TGTGCCAGCTCACCACCAAGTGGGGGCCGCTCCTACAATGAGCAGTTCTTC
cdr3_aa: CASSPPSGGRSYNEQFF

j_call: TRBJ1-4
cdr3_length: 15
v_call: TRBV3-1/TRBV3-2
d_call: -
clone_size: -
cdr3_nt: TGTGCCAGCAGCCAAGATCTGGGGAGAAATGAAAAACTGTTTTTT
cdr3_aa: CASSQDLGRNEKLFF

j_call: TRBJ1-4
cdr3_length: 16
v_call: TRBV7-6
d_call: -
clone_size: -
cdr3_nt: TGTGCCAGCAGCTTAGCGCCGGGGGGAACTAATGAAAAACTGTTTTTT
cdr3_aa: CASSLAPGGTNEKLFF

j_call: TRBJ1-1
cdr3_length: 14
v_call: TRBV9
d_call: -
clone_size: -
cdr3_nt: TGTGCCAGCAGTGTCGGGGGAATGAACACTGAAGCTTTCTTT
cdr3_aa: CASSVGGMNTEAFF

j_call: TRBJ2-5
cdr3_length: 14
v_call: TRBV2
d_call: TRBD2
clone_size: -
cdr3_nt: TGTGCCAGCAGGACTATCCGGGGGGAAGAGACCCAGTACTTC
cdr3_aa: CASRTIRGEETQYF

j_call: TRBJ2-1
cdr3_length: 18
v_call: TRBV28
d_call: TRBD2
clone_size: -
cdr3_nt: TGTGCCAGCAGTTTAGTGACTAGCGGGAAGGGCGGCACAGATCAGCAGTTCTTC
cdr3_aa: CASSLVTSGKGGTDQQFF

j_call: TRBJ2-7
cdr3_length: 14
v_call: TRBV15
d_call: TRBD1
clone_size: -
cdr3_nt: TGTGCCGCCGCACTTGACAGGGGTAGAAACGAGCAGTACTTC
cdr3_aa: CAAALDRGRNEQYF

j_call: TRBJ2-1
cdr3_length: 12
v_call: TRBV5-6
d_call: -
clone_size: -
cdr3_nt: TGTGCCAGCAGCTCTACTATCGATGAGCAGTTCTTC
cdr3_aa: CASSSTIDEQFF

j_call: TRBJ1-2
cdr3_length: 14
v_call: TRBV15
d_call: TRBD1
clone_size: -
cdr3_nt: TGTGCCACCAGCGTAGGACAGGAGGCCTATGGCTACACCTTC
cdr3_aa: CATSVGQEAYGYTF

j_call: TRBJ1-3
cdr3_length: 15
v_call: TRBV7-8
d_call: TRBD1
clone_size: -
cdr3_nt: TGTGCCAGCAGCGAACAGGGGGCCACTGGAAACACCATATATTTT
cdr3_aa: CASSEQGATGNTIYF

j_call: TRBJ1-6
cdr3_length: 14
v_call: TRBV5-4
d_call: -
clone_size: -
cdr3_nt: TGTGCCAGCAAAGCCCAGGGTGGGAATTCACCCCTCCACTTT
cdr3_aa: CASKAQGGNSPLHF

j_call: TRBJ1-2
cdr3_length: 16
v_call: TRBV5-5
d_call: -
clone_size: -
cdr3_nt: TGTGCCAGCAGCTTGGATTGGGGACTTAGTAACTATGGCTACACCTTC
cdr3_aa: CASSLDWGLSNYGYTF

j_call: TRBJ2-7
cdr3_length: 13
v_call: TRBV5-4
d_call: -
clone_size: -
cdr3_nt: TGTGCCAGCAGCGGGGGGGCGGCCTACGAGCAGTACTTC
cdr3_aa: CASSGGAAYEQYF

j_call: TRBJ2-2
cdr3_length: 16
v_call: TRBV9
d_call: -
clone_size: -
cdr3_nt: TGTGCCAGCAGCGCCCCCATGACAGCGAACACCGGGGAGCTGTTTTTT
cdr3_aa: CASSAPMTANTGELFF

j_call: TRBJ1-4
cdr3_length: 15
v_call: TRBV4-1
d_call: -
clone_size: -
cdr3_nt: TGCGCCAGCAGCCTAAGACAGAGCACTAATGAAAAACTGTTTTTT
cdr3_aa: CASSLRQSTNEKLFF

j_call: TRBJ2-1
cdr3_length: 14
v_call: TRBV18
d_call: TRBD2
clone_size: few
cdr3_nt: TGTGCCAGCTCGACGACTAGCGGCTACAATGAGCAGTTCTTC
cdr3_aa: CASSTTSGYNEQFF

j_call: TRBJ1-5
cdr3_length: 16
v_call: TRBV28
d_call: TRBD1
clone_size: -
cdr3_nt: TGTGCCAGCGGCCAGGGGGCCGTATATAGCAATCAGCCCCAGCATTTT
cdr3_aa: CASGQGAVYSNQPQHF

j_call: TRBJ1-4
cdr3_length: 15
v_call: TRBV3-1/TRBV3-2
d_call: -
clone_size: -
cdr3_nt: TGTGCCAGCAGCCAGGGTATCGGAGGCAATGAAAAACTGTTTTTT
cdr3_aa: CASSQGIGGNEKLFF

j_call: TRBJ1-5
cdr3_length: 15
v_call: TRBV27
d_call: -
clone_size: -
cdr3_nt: TGTGCCAGCAGTTTAGTGTTCACTCACAATCAGCCCCAGCATTTT
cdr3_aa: CASSLVFTHNQPQHF

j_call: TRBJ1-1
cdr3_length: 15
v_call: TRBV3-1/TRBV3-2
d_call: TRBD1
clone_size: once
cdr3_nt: TGTGCCAGCACCCCGTCAGGGGGCTTGAACACTGAAGCTTTCTTT
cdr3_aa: CASTPSGGLNTEAFF

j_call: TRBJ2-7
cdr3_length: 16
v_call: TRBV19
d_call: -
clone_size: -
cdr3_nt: TGTGCCAGTAGCGCCGGGGGTGGGCAGTTCTCCTACGAGCAGTACTTC
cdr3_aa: CASSAGGGQFSYEQYF

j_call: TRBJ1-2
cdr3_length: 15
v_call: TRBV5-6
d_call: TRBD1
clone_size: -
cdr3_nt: TGTGCCAGCCGACCCAACGGGTACAGGGGATATGGCTACACCTTC
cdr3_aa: CASRPNGYRGYGYTF

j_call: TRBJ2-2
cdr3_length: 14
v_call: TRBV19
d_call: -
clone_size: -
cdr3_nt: TGTGCCAGTAGTAACAGGGGGGGCACCGGGGAGCTGTTTTTT
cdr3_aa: CASSNRGGTGELFF

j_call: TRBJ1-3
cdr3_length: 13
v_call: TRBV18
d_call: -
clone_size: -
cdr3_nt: TGTGCCAGCTCACCACCGGGCGGAAACACCATATATTTT
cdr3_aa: CASSPPGGNTIYF

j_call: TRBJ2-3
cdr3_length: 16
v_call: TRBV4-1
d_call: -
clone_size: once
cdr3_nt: TGCGCCAGCAGCCAAGCCCTTGGAGCGGACACAGATACGCAGTATTTT
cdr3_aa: CASSQALGADTDTQYF